This T cell receptor beta chain derives from a study of response to subunit inactivated influenza vaccine. Study-wide results and caveats: The authors proposed limited new T cell recruitment per seasonal influenza vaccination.

This clonotype was found a few times. Its antigen is still unknown. TCRdb fed the RT-PCR reads into MiXCR, producing one record per CDR3 protein. This table holds 540,000 or so distinct CDR3 sequences, 10% to 15% found once. The clonotype originates from a man aged 45-65 years who received an inactivated influenza vaccine. Sequenced here: PBMCs from blood, sampled about 6 weeks after vaccination.

Here the CDR3 reads CASSLVAGREQFF. For the CDR3, the DNA is TGTGCCAGCAGCTTGGTGGCGGGAAGAGAGCAGTTCTTC. The chain recombines TRBV5-4 with TRBJ2-1, with D possibly being TRBD2 (6 bases). V was clipped by 0 bases and J by 10 bases, with 11 bases between them. CDR3 length: 13 residues. Germline CDR1 and CDR2: SGHNT and YYREEE (reference sequence). The whole variable domain, remainder taken from reference TRBV5-4 and TRBJ2-1, is ETGVTQSPTHLIKTRGQQVTLRCSSQSGHNTVSWYQQALGQGPQFIFQYYREEENGRGNFPPRFSGLQFPNYSSELNVNALELDDSALYLCASSLVAGREQFFGPGTRLTVL.